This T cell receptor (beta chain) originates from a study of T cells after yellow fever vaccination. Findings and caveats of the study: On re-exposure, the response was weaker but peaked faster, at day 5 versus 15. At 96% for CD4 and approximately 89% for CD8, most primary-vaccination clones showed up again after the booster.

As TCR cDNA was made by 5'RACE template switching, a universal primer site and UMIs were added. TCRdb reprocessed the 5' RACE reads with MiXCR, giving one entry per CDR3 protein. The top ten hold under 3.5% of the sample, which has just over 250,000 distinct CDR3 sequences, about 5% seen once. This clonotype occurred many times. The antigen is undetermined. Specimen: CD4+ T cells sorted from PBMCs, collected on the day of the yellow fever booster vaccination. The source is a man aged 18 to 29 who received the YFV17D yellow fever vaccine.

DNA of the CDR3: TGTGCCAGCTCACCAACGGGACAGGGGGGCTACGAGCAGTACTTC. Its protein product is CASSPTGQGGYEQYF. The V call is TRBV18, the J call TRBJ2-7; 11 nucleotides match TRBD1. With V trimmed by 2 bases and J by 3 bases, 3 bases remained unmatched. The germline CDR1 and CDR2 sequences are KGHSH and LQKENI. This CDR3 region has 15 residues.